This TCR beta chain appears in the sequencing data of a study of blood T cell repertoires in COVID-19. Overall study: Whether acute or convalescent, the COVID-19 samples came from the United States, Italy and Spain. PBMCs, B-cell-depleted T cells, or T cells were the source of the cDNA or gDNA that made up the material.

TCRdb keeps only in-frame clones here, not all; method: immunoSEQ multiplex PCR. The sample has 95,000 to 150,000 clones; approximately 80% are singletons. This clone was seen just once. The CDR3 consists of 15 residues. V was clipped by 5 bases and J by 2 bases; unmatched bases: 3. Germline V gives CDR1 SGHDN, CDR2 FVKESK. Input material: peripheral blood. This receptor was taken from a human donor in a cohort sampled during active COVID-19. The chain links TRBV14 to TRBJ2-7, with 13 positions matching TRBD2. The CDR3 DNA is TGTGCCAGCAGCGTCACTAGCGGGGGGGCCTACGAGCAGTACTTC. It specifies CASSVTSGGAYEQYF.